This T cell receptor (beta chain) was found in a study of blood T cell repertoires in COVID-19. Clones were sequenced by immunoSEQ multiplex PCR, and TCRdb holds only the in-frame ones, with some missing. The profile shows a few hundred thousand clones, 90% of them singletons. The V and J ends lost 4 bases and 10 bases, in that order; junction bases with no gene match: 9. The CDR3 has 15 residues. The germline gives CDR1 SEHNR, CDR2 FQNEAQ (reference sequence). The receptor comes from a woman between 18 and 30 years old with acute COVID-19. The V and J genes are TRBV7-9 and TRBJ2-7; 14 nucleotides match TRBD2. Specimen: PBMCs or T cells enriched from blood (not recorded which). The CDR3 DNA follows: TGTGCCAGCAGCTCATCCGGGACTAGCGGGAGCGGACAGTACTTC. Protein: CASSSSGTSGSGQYF.